The rows below give T cell receptor beta chains drawn from one sample of a study of blood T cell repertoires in COVID-19. TCRdb's table, derived via immunoSEQ multiplex PCR, lists solely in-frame clones and lacks some. The sample has about 91,000 clones, approximately 77% seen once; the top ten hold approximately 10%. Sequenced: peripheral blood. The receptor set was obtained from a woman of 80 years or more with acute or convalescent COVID-19. The CDR3 runs from the conserved cysteine through the conserved F or W. The order of the fields is CDR3 DNA, CDR3 protein, clone size, V gene, J gene, D gene. The D gene is left open where the match is weak. Part of the rows lack a size; the others show once, few, many or a class for expanded clones.

CDR3 DNA: TGTGCCTCGGGGACGCAGTATTTT
CDR3 protein: CASGTQYF
clone size: NA
V gene: TRBV7-9
J gene: TRBJ2-3
D gene: NA

CDR3 DNA: TGTGCCAGCAGCTCTAGCGGGGGGCACCCCTACGAGCAGTACTTC
CDR3 protein: CASSSSGGHPYEQYF
clone size: few
V gene: TRBV7-9
J gene: TRBJ2-7
D gene: TRBD2

CDR3 DNA: TGTGCCAGCAGCGTAGGAGGTTTGACAGATACGCAGTATTTT
CDR3 protein: CASSVGGLTDTQYF
clone size: NA
V gene: TRBV9
J gene: TRBJ2-3
D gene: NA

CDR3 DNA: TGTGCCAGCTCATACGGCCGGACTGGGGACTACGAGCAGTACTTC
CDR3 protein: CASSYGRTGDYEQYF
clone size: few
V gene: TRBV18
J gene: TRBJ2-7
D gene: NA

CDR3 DNA: TGTGCCAGCAGCTCTACCGGGACAGGGGGAGATACGCAGTATTTT
CDR3 protein: CASSSTGTGGDTQYF
clone size: NA
V gene: TRBV7-2
J gene: TRBJ2-3
D gene: TRBD1

CDR3 DNA: TGTGCCAGCAGCTTAACGAGGGCTAGGGATGGCTACACCTTC
CDR3 protein: CASSLTRARDGYTF
clone size: NA
V gene: TRBV7-2
J gene: TRBJ1-2
D gene: NA

CDR3 DNA: TGTGCCAGCAGCCCCCCCGCGGGGGGGGCCGACACTGAAGCTTTCTTT
CDR3 protein: CASSPPAGGADTEAFF
clone size: once
V gene: TRBV7-9
J gene: TRBJ1-1
D gene: NA

CDR3 DNA: TGTGCCAGCAGCCCCCGACAGGGACGGAGAACAGATACGCAGTATTTT
CDR3 protein: CASSPRQGRRTDTQYF
clone size: NA
V gene: TRBV7-6
J gene: TRBJ2-3
D gene: TRBD1

CDR3 DNA: TGTGCTAGTGGTTTGGGGGGGCTGAGCAATCAGCCCCAGCATTTT
CDR3 protein: CASGLGGLSNQPQHF
clone size: NA
V gene: TRBV12-5
J gene: TRBJ1-5
D gene: NA

CDR3 DNA: TGTGCCACCTTCAGGGTGATGAACACTGAAGCTTTCTTT
CDR3 protein: CATFRVMNTEAFF
clone size: NA
V gene: TRBV28
J gene: TRBJ1-1
D gene: NA

CDR3 DNA: TGTGCCAGCAGTGCAGGACAGGGGTCGACAGATACGCAGTATTTT
CDR3 protein: CASSAGQGSTDTQYF
clone size: NA
V gene: TRBV28
J gene: TRBJ2-3
D gene: TRBD1

CDR3 DNA: TGCAGCGTTGATGCACAGGGAAACATTCAGTACTTC
CDR3 protein: CSVDAQGNIQYF
clone size: NA
V gene: TRBV29-1
J gene: TRBJ2-4
D gene: NA

CDR3 DNA: TGTGCCAGCAGTGTGGGGGCGGGAGGGATCGTCTCCTACGAGCAGTACTTC
CDR3 protein: CASSVGAGGIVSYEQYF
clone size: once
V gene: TRBV6-1
J gene: TRBJ2-7
D gene: TRBD2

CDR3 DNA: TGTGCCAGCAGCCGGACAGGGGGCCCCTACGAGCAGTACTTC
CDR3 protein: CASSRTGGPYEQYF
clone size: NA
V gene: TRBV7-9
J gene: TRBJ2-7
D gene: TRBD1

CDR3 DNA: TGTGCCAGCAGCTTTCCGATCCTAAACTATGGCTACACCTTC
CDR3 protein: CASSFPILNYGYTF
clone size: NA
V gene: TRBV7-9
J gene: TRBJ1-2
D gene: NA

CDR3 DNA: TGCGCCAGCCGGGGGCCGGGACTGGGGCGGGGGGCCACTCCGAACACTGAAGCTTTCTTT
CDR3 protein: CASRGPGLGRGATPNTEAFF
clone size: NA
V gene: TRBV23-1
J gene: TRBJ1-1
D gene: NA

CDR3 DNA: TGTGCCAGCAGCGCCGGGACTAGCATCGGGTTCGCGGTCTTC
CDR3 protein: CASSAGTSIGFAVF
clone size: NA
V gene: TRBV7-9
J gene: TRBJ2-1
D gene: TRBD2

CDR3 DNA: TGTGCCAGCAGCCCCCAGGGACAGGGGGCCTATTCACCCCTCCACTTT
CDR3 protein: CASSPQGQGAYSPLHF
clone size: NA
V gene: TRBV14
J gene: TRBJ1-6
D gene: TRBD1

CDR3 DNA: TGTGCCAGCAGTTTGAACCCCGACAGGGGGTGGTACACTGAAGCTTTCTTT
CDR3 protein: CASSLNPDRGWYTEAFF
clone size: NA
V gene: TRBV27
J gene: TRBJ1-1
D gene: TRBD1

CDR3 DNA: TGTGCCAGCAGCAAATCGGGCCAGAGGGACTATGGCTACACCTTC
CDR3 protein: CASSKSGQRDYGYTF
clone size: NA
V gene: TRBV9
J gene: TRBJ1-2
D gene: NA

CDR3 DNA: TGCAGCGTCACAGGGTCCGAGCAGTACTTC
CDR3 protein: CSVTGSEQYF
clone size: NA
V gene: TRBV29-1
J gene: TRBJ2-7
D gene: NA

CDR3 DNA: TGTGCCAGCAGCTTACGGGGGACCTATGGCTACACCTTC
CDR3 protein: CASSLRGTYGYTF
clone size: NA
V gene: TRBV28
J gene: TRBJ1-2
D gene: NA

CDR3 DNA: TGTGCCAGCAGCGCTCGAACGCCCGGGGGGACTAATGAAAAACTGTTTTTT
CDR3 protein: CASSARTPGGTNEKLFF
clone size: NA
V gene: TRBV4-2
J gene: TRBJ1-4
D gene: NA

CDR3 DNA: TGTGCCAGCAGCTTCATAGCGGGGGGCAAAAACATTCAGTACTTC
CDR3 protein: CASSFIAGGKNIQYF
clone size: NA
V gene: TRBV7-8
J gene: TRBJ2-4
D gene: TRBD2

CDR3 DNA: TGTGCCAGCAGTGTAGGGGTCGGGGGCACTGAAGCTTTCTTT
CDR3 protein: CASSVGVGGTEAFF
clone size: NA
V gene: TRBV28
J gene: TRBJ1-1
D gene: NA

CDR3 DNA: TGTGCCAGCAGCATGTGGGGCCCAGATACGCAGTATTTT
CDR3 protein: CASSMWGPDTQYF
clone size: NA
V gene: TRBV7-9
J gene: TRBJ2-3
D gene: NA

CDR3 DNA: TGTGCCAGTAGTATAGACCAACGACAGGTTGGAAACACCATATATTTT
CDR3 protein: CASSIDQRQVGNTIYF
clone size: NA
V gene: TRBV19
J gene: TRBJ1-3
D gene: NA

CDR3 DNA: TGTGCCAGCAGCCATGACACAGCCGGCTATGGCTACACCTTC
CDR3 protein: CASSHDTAGYGYTF
clone size: NA
V gene: TRBV9
J gene: TRBJ1-2
D gene: NA

CDR3 DNA: TGCAGCGTTGATGCCGGGACAGGGCCCTCCGAGCAGTACTTC
CDR3 protein: CSVDAGTGPSEQYF
clone size: NA
V gene: TRBV29-1
J gene: TRBJ2-7
D gene: TRBD1

CDR3 DNA: TGCGCCAGCAGCCAAGAATGGGACAGGGTTAACTATGGCTACACCTTC
CDR3 protein: CASSQEWDRVNYGYTF
clone size: NA
V gene: TRBV4-3
J gene: TRBJ1-2
D gene: TRBD1

CDR3 DNA: TGTGCCAGCTTTGGACAGGGCCACGAGCAGTACTTC
CDR3 protein: CASFGQGHEQYF
clone size: once
V gene: TRBV27
J gene: TRBJ2-7
D gene: TRBD1

CDR3 DNA: TGTGCCAGCTCACCGGTAGCGGGAGTCCGGGAGACCCAGTACTTC
CDR3 protein: CASSPVAGVRETQYF
clone size: NA
V gene: TRBV18
J gene: TRBJ2-5
D gene: TRBD2